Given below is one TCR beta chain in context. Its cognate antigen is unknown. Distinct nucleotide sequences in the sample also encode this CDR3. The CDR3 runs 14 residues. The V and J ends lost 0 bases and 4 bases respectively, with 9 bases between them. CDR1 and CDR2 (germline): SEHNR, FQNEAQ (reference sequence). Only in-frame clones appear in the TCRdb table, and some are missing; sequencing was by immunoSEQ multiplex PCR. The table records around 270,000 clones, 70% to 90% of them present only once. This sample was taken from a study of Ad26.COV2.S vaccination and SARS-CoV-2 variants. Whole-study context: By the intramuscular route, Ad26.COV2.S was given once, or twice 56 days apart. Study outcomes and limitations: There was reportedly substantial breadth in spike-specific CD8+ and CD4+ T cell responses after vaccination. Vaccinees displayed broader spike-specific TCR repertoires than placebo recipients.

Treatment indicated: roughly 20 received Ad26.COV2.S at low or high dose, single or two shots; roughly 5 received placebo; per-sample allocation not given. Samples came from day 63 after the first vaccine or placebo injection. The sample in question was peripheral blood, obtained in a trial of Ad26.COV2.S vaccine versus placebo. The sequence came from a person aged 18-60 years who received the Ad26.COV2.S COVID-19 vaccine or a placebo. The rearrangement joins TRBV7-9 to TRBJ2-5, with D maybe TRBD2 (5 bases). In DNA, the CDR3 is TGTGCCAGCAGCTTAGCCCAAGGAGGAGAGACCCAGTACTTC. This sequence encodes CASSLAQGGETQYF.